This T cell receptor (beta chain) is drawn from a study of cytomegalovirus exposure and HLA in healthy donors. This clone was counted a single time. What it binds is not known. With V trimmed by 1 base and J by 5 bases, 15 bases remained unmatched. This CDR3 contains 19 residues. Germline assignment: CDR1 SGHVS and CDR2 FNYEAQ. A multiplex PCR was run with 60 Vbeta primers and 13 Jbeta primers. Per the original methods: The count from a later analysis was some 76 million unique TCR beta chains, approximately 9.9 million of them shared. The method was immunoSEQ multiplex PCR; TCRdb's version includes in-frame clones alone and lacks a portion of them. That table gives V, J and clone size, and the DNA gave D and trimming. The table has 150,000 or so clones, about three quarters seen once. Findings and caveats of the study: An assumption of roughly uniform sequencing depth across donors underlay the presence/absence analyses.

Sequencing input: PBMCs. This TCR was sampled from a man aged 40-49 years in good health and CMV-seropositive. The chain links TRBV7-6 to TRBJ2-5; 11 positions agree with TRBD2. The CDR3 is CASSLVIAGGSRKGETQYF. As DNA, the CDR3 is TGTGCCAGCAGCTTAGTGATAGCGGGAGGGTCTCGAAAAGGGGAGACCCAGTACTTC.